These T cell receptor beta chains were read from a single sample in a study of early T cells in non-severe SARS-CoV-2 infection. TCRdb reprocessed the 5' RACE reads with MiXCR, giving one entry per CDR3 protein. The sample shows some 40,000 distinct CDR3 sequences, less than 15% of them seen only once. The specimen sequenced was whole blood. The source is an adult who was a healthcare worker with PCR-confirmed SARS-CoV-2 infection or an uninfected control (not recorded which). CDR3s include the opening cysteine and the closing phenylalanine or tryptophan. D genes are given only for firm matches. Size tells how often a clone was seen (once, few, many) or the class of an expanded clone, and some rows leave it out.

d_call	v_call	cdr3_length	j_call	clone_size	cdr3_nt	cdr3_aa
.	TRBV2	12	TRBJ2-7	.	TGTGCCAGCAGTGTCAGCGGCTACGAGCAGTACTTC	CASSVSGYEQYF
TRBD1	TRBV29-1	14	TRBJ2-3	.	TGCAGCGTTGACCTTACAGGGGGAGGCGATACGCAGTATTTT	CSVDLTGGGDTQYF
.	TRBV7-9	12	TRBJ2-1	.	TGTGCCAGCAGCTCGGACAGCGGGTTTCAGTTCTTC	CASSSDSGFQFF
TRBD2	TRBV7-9	15	TRBJ2-3	few	TGTGCCAGCAGTTTAGCGGGAGGGCCGGCAGATACGCAGTATTTT	CASSLAGGPADTQYF
.	TRBV7-8	15	TRBJ2-1	many	TGTGCCAGCAGCGCCCGACTAGGTAAGGACAATGAGCAGTTCTTC	CASSARLGKDNEQFF
TRBD1	TRBV12-3/TRBV12-4	15	TRBJ1-2	few	TGTGCCAGCAGACCCCACAGGGGGGGGTACTATGGCTACACCTTC	CASRPHRGGYYGYTF
.	TRBV20-1	15	TRBJ1-5	many	TGCAGTGCTAGTAGGGCAGGGGCTCTCAATCAGCCCCAGCATTTT	CSASRAGALNQPQHF
TRBD1	TRBV7-2	13	TRBJ1-1	few	TGTGCCAGCAGCACAACAGGGGACACTGAAGCTTTCTTT	CASSTTGDTEAFF
TRBD1	TRBV11-2	16	TRBJ2-7	many	TGTGCCAGCAGCTGGACCGGGACAGGGGGCTGGTACGAGCAGTACTTC	CASSWTGTGGWYEQYF
.	TRBV7-3	14	TRBJ2-3	few	TGTGCCAGCAGAGGTGATGTCGCAGGAGATACGCAGTATTTT	CASRGDVAGDTQYF
.	TRBV7-3	16	TRBJ2-7	many	TGTGCCAGCAGCTTAAGGGCGAGGGCAGGGGCGTACGAGCAGTACTTC	CASSLRARAGAYEQYF
.	TRBV29-1	13	TRBJ2-7	few	TGCAGCGTTGAGGGCAAGGCGTGGGACGAGCAGTACTTC	CSVEGKAWDEQYF
.	TRBV12-3/TRBV12-4	13	TRBJ1-2	.	TGTGCCAGCAGGGCAGGGCGCAACTATGGCTACACCTTC	CASRAGRNYGYTF
.	TRBV11-3	14	TRBJ2-1	many	TGTGCCAGCAGCTTAGGGGGCCAACGCAATGAGCAGTTCTTC	CASSLGGQRNEQFF
TRBD2	TRBV5-1	14	TRBJ2-7	many	TGCGCCAGCAGCTTAGCGGGAGCGTCTAACGAGCAGTACTTC	CASSLAGASNEQYF
.	TRBV5-1	14	TRBJ2-3	many	TGCGCCAGCAGCCGTCAAGGAAACACAGATACGCAGTATTTT	CASSRQGNTDTQYF
.	TRBV29-1	12	TRBJ2-7	many	TGCAGCGTTGTTTTGCGGGGCTACGAGCAGTACTTC	CSVVLRGYEQYF
TRBD2	TRBV7-8	14	TRBJ2-5	.	TGTGCCAGCAGCTCTCCGGGGAGGGGAGAGACCCAGTACTTC	CASSSPGRGETQYF
TRBD1	TRBV2	14	TRBJ1-5	.	TGTGCCAGCAGTGACAGGGGGCGTCGGCAGCCCCAGCATTTT	CASSDRGRRQPQHF
TRBD2	TRBV6-6	15	TRBJ2-3	many	TGTGCCAGCAGTTTGAGCGGGGGGGCGATAGATACGCAGTATTTT	CASSLSGGAIDTQYF